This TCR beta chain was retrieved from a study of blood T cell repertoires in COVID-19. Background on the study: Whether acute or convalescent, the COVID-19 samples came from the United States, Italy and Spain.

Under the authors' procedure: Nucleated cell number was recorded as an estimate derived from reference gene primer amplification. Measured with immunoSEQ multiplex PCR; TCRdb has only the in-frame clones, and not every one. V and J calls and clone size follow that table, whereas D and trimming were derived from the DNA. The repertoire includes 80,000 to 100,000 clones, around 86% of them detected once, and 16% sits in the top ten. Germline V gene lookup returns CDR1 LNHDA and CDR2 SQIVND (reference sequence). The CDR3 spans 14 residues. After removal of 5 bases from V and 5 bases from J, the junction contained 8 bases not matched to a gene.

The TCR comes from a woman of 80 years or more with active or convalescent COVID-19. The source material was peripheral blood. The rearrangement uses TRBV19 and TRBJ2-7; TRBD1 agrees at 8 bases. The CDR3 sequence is CASSSGQGNNEQYF. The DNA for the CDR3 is TGTGCCAGTAGTTCAGGACAGGGTAACAACGAGCAGTACTTC.